This T cell receptor (beta chain) was obtained from a study of blood T cell repertoires in COVID-19. Overall study: COVID-19 samples collected from the United States, Italy and Spain covered acute and convalescent phases.

There are 15 residues in the CDR3. V was trimmed by 6 bases and J by 2 bases, leaving 16 bases between them. The germline CDR1 and CDR2 sequences are SGHDT and YYEEEE. Sequencing used immunoSEQ multiplex PCR; TCRdb keeps in-frame clones, though not all of them. The data show some 490,000 clones, approximately 91% seen once. Researchers sorted participants into cohorts using their self-reported clinical history. The specimen sequenced was PBMCs or T cells enriched from blood (not recorded which). J is TRBJ2-3 and V is TRBV5-6, with D perhaps TRBD1 (6 bases). This receptor was obtained from a woman aged 55-69 years who had recovered from COVID-19. The CDR3 reads CASNDGQTSTDTQYF. CDR3 sequence (DNA): TGTGCCAGCAACGATGGACAGACATCCACAGATACGCAGTATTTT.